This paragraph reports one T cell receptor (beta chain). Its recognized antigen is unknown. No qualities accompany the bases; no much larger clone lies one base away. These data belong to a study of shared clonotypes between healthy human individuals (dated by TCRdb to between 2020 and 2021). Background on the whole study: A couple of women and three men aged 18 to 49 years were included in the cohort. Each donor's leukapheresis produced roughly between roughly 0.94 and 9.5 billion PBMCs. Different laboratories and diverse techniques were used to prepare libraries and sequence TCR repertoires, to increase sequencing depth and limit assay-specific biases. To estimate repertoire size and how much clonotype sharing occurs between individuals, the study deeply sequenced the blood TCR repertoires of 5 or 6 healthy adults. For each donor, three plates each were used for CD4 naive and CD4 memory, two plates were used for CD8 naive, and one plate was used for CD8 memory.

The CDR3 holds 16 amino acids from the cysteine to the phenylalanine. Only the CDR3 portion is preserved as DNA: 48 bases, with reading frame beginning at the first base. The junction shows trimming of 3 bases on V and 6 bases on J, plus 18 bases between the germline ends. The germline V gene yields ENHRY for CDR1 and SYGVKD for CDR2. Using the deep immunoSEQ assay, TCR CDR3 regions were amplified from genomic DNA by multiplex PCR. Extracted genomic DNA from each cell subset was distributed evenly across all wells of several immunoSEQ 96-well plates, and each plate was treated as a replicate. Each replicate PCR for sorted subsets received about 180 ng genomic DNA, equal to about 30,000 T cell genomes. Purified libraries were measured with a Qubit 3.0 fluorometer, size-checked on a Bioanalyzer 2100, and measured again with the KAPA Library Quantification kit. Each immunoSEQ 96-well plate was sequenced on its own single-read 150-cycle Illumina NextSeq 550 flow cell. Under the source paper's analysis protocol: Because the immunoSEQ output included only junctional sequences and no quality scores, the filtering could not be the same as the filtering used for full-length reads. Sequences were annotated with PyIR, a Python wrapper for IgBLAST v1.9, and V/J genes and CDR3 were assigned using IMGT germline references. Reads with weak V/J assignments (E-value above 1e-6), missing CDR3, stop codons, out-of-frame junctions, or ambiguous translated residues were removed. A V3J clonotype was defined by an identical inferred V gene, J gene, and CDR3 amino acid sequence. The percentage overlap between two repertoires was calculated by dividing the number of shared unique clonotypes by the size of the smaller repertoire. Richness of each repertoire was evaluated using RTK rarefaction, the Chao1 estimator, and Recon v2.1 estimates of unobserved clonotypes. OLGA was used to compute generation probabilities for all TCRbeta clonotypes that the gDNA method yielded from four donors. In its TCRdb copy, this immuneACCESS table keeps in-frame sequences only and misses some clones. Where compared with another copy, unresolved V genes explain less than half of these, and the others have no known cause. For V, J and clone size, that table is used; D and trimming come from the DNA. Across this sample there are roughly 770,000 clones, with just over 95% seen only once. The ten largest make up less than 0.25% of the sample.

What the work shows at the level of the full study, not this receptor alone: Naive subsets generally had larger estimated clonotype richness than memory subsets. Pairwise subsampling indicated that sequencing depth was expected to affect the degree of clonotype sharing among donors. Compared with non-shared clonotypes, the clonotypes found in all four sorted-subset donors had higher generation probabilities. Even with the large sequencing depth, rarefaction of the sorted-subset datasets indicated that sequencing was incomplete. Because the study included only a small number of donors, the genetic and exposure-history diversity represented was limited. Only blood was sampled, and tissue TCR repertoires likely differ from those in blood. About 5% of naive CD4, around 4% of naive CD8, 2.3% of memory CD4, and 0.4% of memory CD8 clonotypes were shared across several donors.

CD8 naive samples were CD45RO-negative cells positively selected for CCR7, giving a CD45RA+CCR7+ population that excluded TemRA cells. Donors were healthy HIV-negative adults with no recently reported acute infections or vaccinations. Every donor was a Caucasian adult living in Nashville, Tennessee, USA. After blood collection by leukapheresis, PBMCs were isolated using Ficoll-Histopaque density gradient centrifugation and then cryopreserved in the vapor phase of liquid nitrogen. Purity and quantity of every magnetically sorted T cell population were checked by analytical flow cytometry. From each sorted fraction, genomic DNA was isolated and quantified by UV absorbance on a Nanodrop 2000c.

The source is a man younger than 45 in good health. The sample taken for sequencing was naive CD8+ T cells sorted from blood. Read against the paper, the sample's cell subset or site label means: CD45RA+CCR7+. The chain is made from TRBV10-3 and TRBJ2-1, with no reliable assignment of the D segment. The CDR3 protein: CAISDPDLLLPNEQFF. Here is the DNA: TGTGCCATCAGTGACCCAGACCTCCTACTCCCCAATGAGCAGTTCTTC.